This T cell receptor (beta chain) was captured by sequencing in a study of response to subunit inactivated influenza vaccine. The CDR3 extends over 10 amino acids. Between the trimmed V and J ends, which lost 8 bases and 5 bases, there was a span of 3 bases. CDR1 is SEHNR, CDR2 FQNEAQ, per germline (reference sequence). Each CDR3 protein is one row after TCRdb ran MiXCR on the RT-PCR reads. The sample includes more than 150,000 distinct CDR3 sequences, about 10% of them seen just once. Points on this clonotype: What it binds is unknown.

Findings of the study overall: There was a suggestion from the authors that each seasonal influenza vaccination recruits few new T cells.

The source of this sequence is a man between 50 and 70 years old who received an inactivated influenza vaccine. The chain carries TRBV7-9 and TRBJ2-2; D gene uncertain. The specimen comprised CD8+ T cells sorted from PBMCs, sampled about 23 months after vaccination. CDR3 protein: CASDTGELFF. In nucleotides, the CDR3 is TGTGCCAGCGATACCGGGGAGCTGTTTTTT. The full variable domain, its missing parts supplied by reference TRBV7-9 and TRBJ2-2, is DTGVSQNPRHKITKRGQNVTFRCDPISEHNRLYWYRQTLGQGPEFLTYFQNEAQLEKSRLLSDRFSAERPKGSFSTLEIQRTEQGDSAMYLCASDTGELFFGEGSRLTVL.